A selection of T cell receptor beta chains follows, all from one sample in a study of patients and donors after allogeneic stem cell transplantation. A single record per CDR3 protein comes from TCRdb applying MiXCR to the RT-PCR reads. Here the sample spans about a million distinct CDR3 sequences, about 20% being singletons. Sequencing was carried out using blood, either unsorted or a sorted T cell fraction (not recorded which). Receptor source: a human donor who was either an allogeneic HSCT recipient or a stem cell or donor lymphocyte infusion donor (not recorded which). It is not recorded whose cells these are; they may come from a transplant donor. CDR3s include the opening cysteine and the closing phenylalanine or tryptophan. The D gene is left open where the match is weak. A row's size may be missing; if present it is once, few, many or a size class.

clone_size j_call v_call d_call cdr3_aa cdr3_nt
- TRBJ1-3 TRBV6-1 - CASSGPWLDTIYF TGTGCCAGCAGTGGACCCTGGTTAGACACCATATATTTT
- TRBJ1-6 TRBV30 TRBD1 CAWDRGSNSPLHF TGTGCCTGGGACAGGGGATCTAATTCACCCCTCCACTTT
many TRBJ2-1 TRBV24-1 - CATSETGAPRDEQFF TGTGCCACCAGTGAGACGGGAGCCCCAAGGGATGAGCAGTTCTTC
- TRBJ2-3 TRBV2 TRBD2 CASGEGSTDTQYF TGTGCCAGCGGGGAGGGAAGCACAGATACGCAGTATTTT
- TRBJ2-1 TRBV4-2 - CASSQRWDSVNEQFF TGTGCCAGCAGCCAGCGCTGGGACTCCGTGAATGAGCAGTTCTTC
few TRBJ2-7 TRBV7-9 TRBD2 CASSLGLAGGPYEQYF TGTGCCAGCAGCTTAGGGTTAGCGGGAGGACCCTACGAGCAGTACTTC
- TRBJ2-2 TRBV11-1 TRBD2 CASSLGGTSGTKRGTGELFF TGTGCCAGCAGCTTAGGCGGGACTAGCGGAACCAAAAGAGGGACCGGGGAGCTGTTTTTT
- TRBJ2-4 TRBV5-1 TRBD1 CASSSGQGNIQYF TGCGCCAGCAGCTCGGGACAGGGTAACATTCAGTACTTC
- TRBJ2-5 TRBV25-1 - CASSEQGWETQYF TGTGCCAGCAGTGAACAGGGCTGGGAGACCCAGTACTTC
- TRBJ2-3 TRBV29-1 TRBD2 CSVQRLALLGDTQYF TGCAGCGTTCAACGACTAGCGCTTCTGGGGGATACGCAGTATTTT
few TRBJ1-1 TRBV2 - CASVWTSTEAFF TGTGCCAGCGTGTGGACTTCGACTGAAGCTTTCTTT
many TRBJ2-7 TRBV5-1 - CASSFLTGLYEQYF TGCGCCAGCAGCTTTTTGACAGGTCTCTACGAGCAGTACTTC
- TRBJ2-1 TRBV6-1 - CASSDSVSYNEQFF TGTGCCAGCAGCGATAGTGTTTCCTACAATGAGCAGTTCTTC
few TRBJ1-2 TRBV6-1 TRBD1 CASSRRGIDRANYGYTF TGTGCCAGCAGTCGGCGCGGCATCGACAGGGCCAACTATGGCTACACCTTC
- TRBJ1-6 TRBV7-9 - CASSLEDTHHF TGTGCCAGCAGCTTAGAAGATACACACCACTTT
- TRBJ1-4 TRBV29-1 TRBD1 CSVSVGTGAEKLFF TGCAGCGTTTCCGTCGGGACAGGGGCTGAAAAACTGTTTTTT
few TRBJ2-4 TRBV19 - CASSIVGGAKNIQYF TGTGCCAGTAGTATTGTGGGAGGCGCCAAAAACATTCAGTACTTC
few TRBJ1-1 TRBV10-3 TRBD1 CAISILDRENTEAFF TGTGCCATCAGTATCTTGGACAGGGAGAACACTGAAGCTTTCTTT
once TRBJ1-6 TRBV6-2/TRBV6-3 - CASSRSGTLHF TGTGCCAGCAGTAGATCCGGGACCCTCCACTTT
few TRBJ2-1 TRBV20-1 - CSASRQENNEQFF TGCAGTGCTAGTCGACAGGAGAACAATGAGCAGTTCTTC
- TRBJ2-2 TRBV10-3 - CASQGTGELFF TGTGCCAGCCAGGGCACCGGGGAGCTGTTTTTT
- TRBJ2-4 TRBV12-3/TRBV12-4 TRBD1 CASMKTTGGRNIQYF TGTGCCAGCATGAAGACGACAGGGGGTCGAAACATTCAGTACTTC
- TRBJ2-3 TRBV13 - CASSFAQAKGFVADTQYF TGTGCCAGCAGCTTCGCCCAGGCCAAGGGCTTCGTGGCAGATACGCAGTATTTT
- TRBJ1-5 TRBV11-2 TRBD1 CASSLEEQGMAQPQHF TGTGCCAGCAGCTTAGAAGAACAGGGGATGGCTCAGCCCCAGCATTTT
- TRBJ1-1 TRBV12-3/TRBV12-4 - CASSLMGAGITEAFF TGTGCCAGCAGTTTAATGGGGGCCGGGATCACTGAAGCTTTCTTT
few TRBJ1-4 TRBV7-9 TRBD1 CASSRRQGASEKLFF TGTGCCAGCAGCCGCCGACAGGGGGCTAGTGAAAAACTGTTTTTT
- TRBJ2-7 TRBV20-1 TRBD2 CSAREAGETYEQYF TGCAGTGCTAGAGAAGCGGGGGAAACCTACGAGCAGTACTTC
- TRBJ2-1 TRBV9 TRBD2 CASSVGTSGDNEQFF TGTGCCAGCAGCGTAGGTACTAGCGGGGACAATGAGCAGTTCTTC
few TRBJ2-6 TRBV7-9 TRBD2 CASSLGLAGAGANVLTF TGTGCCAGCAGCTTAGGACTAGCGGGAGCTGGGGCCAACGTCCTGACTTTC
many TRBJ1-1 TRBV14 TRBD1 CASSQDRYRGDTEAFF TGTGCCAGCAGCCAAGATAGGTACAGGGGTGACACTGAAGCTTTCTTT
- TRBJ1-6 TRBV3-1 - CASSQAPPYSPLHF TGTGCCAGCAGCCAAGCTCCCCCATATTCACCCCTCCACTTT
many TRBJ1-4 TRBV5-1 - CASSLGRQKNEKLFF TGCGCCAGCAGCTTGGGTCGCCAGAAGAATGAAAAACTGTTTTTT
many TRBJ2-2 TRBV20-1 - CSARGGPNTGELFF TGCAGTGCTAGGGGGGGTCCGAACACCGGGGAGCTGTTTTTT
few TRBJ2-1 TRBV7-7 TRBD2 CASSATSGRYEQFF TGTGCCAGCAGCGCGACTAGCGGGAGGTATGAGCAGTTCTTC
- TRBJ1-1 TRBV2 - CASSPYLEAFF TGTGCCAGCAGTCCCTACCTTGAAGCTTTCTTT
- TRBJ2-7 TRBV20-1 - CSATGGTFLYEQYF TGCAGTGCTACGGGCGGGACTTTCTTATACGAGCAGTACTTC
few TRBJ2-6 TRBV25-1 - CASSAHISGANVLTF TGTGCCAGCAGTGCCCACATCTCTGGGGCCAACGTCCTGACTTTC
- TRBJ2-1 TRBV12-3/TRBV12-4 - CASSLASVMNEQFF TGTGCCAGCAGTTTGGCTAGCGTCATGAATGAGCAGTTCTTC
many TRBJ1-1 TRBV25-1 - CASSLGPYSTEAFF TGTGCCAGCAGCCTAGGGCCGTACAGCACTGAAGCTTTCTTT
few TRBJ2-5 TRBV20-1 - CSARVPRLGHKETQYF TGCAGTGCTAGAGTCCCTCGGCTGGGGCACAAAGAGACCCAGTACTTC
few TRBJ2-5 TRBV29-1 - CSVDWGTQETQYF TGCAGCGTTGACTGGGGAACCCAAGAGACCCAGTACTTC
- TRBJ2-7 TRBV7-9 - CASTTSPYGGGQSEQYF TGTGCCAGTACCACCTCCCCATACGGGGGGGGACAGTCCGAGCAGTACTTC
- TRBJ1-4 TRBV11-2 - CASSLGVGFRGRGGEKLFF TGTGCCAGCAGCTTAGGTGTCGGCTTTCGTGGACGGGGAGGTGAAAAACTGTTTTTT
few TRBJ1-4 TRBV24-1 TRBD1 CATSDSGTGVEKLFF TGTGCCACCAGTGATTCCGGGACAGGGGTTGAAAAACTGTTTTTT
- TRBJ1-2 TRBV7-7 - CASSLGRGANYGYTF TGTGCCAGCAGCTTAGGCAGGGGTGCTAACTATGGCTACACCTTC
many TRBJ2-3 TRBV12-3/TRBV12-4 TRBD2 CASSPLAGFSNTQYF TGTGCCAGCAGCCCACTAGCGGGGTTTTCAAATACGCAGTATTTT
few TRBJ2-1 TRBV5-1 TRBD2 CASSLAGLAGGGPIEQFF TGCGCCAGCAGCTTGGCGGGGCTAGCGGGGGGGGGCCCTATTGAGCAGTTCTTC
- TRBJ1-2 TRBV24-1 TRBD1 CATSDPGQDANYGYTF TGTGCCACCAGTGATCCTGGACAGGACGCCAACTATGGCTACACCTTC